This entry lists 7 T cell receptor beta chains sequenced from one sample in a study of B cell selection in AIRE deficiency (dated by TCRdb to the late 2010s). Conventional CD4 T cells were sorted as cells that were CD4+CD127+. The library was produced with the immunoSEQ multiplex PCR assay. The source is immuneACCESS, and TCRdb retained only in-frame sequences with V and J called. Part of the clones is not carried over; for the studies checked, unresolved V genes explain less than half of this, and the remainder is unexplained. The sample has some 23,000 clones on record, 97% of them singletons. The ten top clones hold about 0.17% of the sample. Sample: conventional CD4+ T cells sorted from PBMCs. The receptors derive from a human donor with AIRE deficiency.

The genes are TRBV5-6 and TRBJ1-1, with D possibly matching TRBD1 (6 bases). This CDR3 is built from 13 residues. Germline CDR1 is SGHDT and CDR2 is YYEEEE. The V end lost 4 bases, the J end lost 4 bases, and 11 bases lay between the germline ends. The CDR3 here is CASSQGRRTEAFF. The CDR3 nucleotides are TGTGCCAGCAGCCAGGGGAGGCGCACTGAAGCTTTCTTT.

A single count supports this clone. The chain combines TRBV7-2 with TRBJ2-7; D is perhaps TRBD1 (7 bases). CDR1 and CDR2 from the germline V gene are SGHTA and FQGNSA. The V gene lost 3 bases and the J gene lost 4 bases, with 22 bases spanning the gap. The CDR3 spans 17 residues. In DNA, the CDR3 is TGTGCCAGCAGCTTGGTCTTGGGCGGGACAGAACTTTACGAGCAGTACTTC. It specifies CASSLVLGGTELYEQYF.

This chain uses TRBV27 with TRBJ1-5; TRBD1 is a possible D gene (6 bases). Germline V gives CDR1 MNHEY, CDR2 SMNVEV (reference sequence). This CDR3 is 16 amino acids long. The ends were cut back, 4 bases at V and 3 bases at J, with 16 bases in the middle. The CDR3 reads CASSSTDRHFNQPQHF. The CDR3 DNA sequence: TGTGCCAGCAGTTCCACAGACAGGCACTTCAATCAGCCCCAGCATTTT.

Points on this clone: One junction end does not reproduce the germline sequence, and a read error may be involved. The chain carries TRBV5-4 and TRBJ2-7, with 12 bases identical to TRBD2. The CDR3 extends over 14 amino acids. Per the germline V gene, CDR1 is SGHNT and CDR2 is YYREEE (reference sequence). CDR3 loop: CASSFALAGGPPSF. The CDR3 DNA is TGTGCCAGCAGCTTCGCGCTAGCGGGAGGGCCACCATCCTTC.

This rearrangement joins TRBV7-9 to TRBJ2-3; no definite D call. Germline V gives CDR1 SEHNR, CDR2 FQNEAQ (reference sequence). Trimming left V 1 base short and J 4 bases short, with 9 bases between. This CDR3 has 14 residues. CDR3 loop: CASSLGPPPDTQYF. For the CDR3, the DNA is TGTGCCAGCAGCTTAGGACCCCCCCCAGATACGCAGTATTTT.

This chain links TRBV30 with TRBJ1-5, with a possible D match to TRBD1 (5 bases). Germline loops: CDR1 GTSNPN, CDR2 SVGIG (reference sequence). V lost 3 bases to trimming and J lost 1 base, with 13 bases between them. The CDR3 runs to 15 residues. CDR3 in DNA: TGTGCCTGGAGAGGGACGGGTATGAGCAATCAGCCCCAGCATTTT. It encodes CAWRGTGMSNQPQHF.

The chain links TRBV9 to TRBJ1-3, with D hard to call. V dropped 4 bases and J dropped 2 bases, with 13 bases sitting between them. CDR1 and CDR2 (germline): SGDLS, YYNGEE. The CDR3 spans 15 residues. The CDR3 protein is CASSTHPDPGNTIYF. CDR3 bases: TGTGCCAGCAGCACCCATCCGGACCCTGGAAACACCATATATTTT. Full variable domain (remainder filled in from reference TRBV9 and TRBJ1-3): DSGVTQTPKHLITATGQRVTLRCSPRSGDLSVYWYQQSLDQGLQFLIQYYNGEERAKGNILERFSAQQFPDLHSELNLSSLELGDSALYFCASSTHPDPGNTIYFGEGSWLTVV.